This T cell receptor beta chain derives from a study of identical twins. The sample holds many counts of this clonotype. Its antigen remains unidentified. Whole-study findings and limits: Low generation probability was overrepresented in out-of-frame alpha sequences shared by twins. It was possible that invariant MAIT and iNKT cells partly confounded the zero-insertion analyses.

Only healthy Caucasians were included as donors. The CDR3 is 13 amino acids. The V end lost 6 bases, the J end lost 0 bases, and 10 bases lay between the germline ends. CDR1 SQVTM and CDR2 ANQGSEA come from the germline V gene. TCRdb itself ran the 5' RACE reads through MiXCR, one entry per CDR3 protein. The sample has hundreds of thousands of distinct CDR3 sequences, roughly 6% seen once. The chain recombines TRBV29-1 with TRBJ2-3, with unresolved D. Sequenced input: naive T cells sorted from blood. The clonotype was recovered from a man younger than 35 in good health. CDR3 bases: TGCAGCGTGGCCGTTTCTAGCACAGATACGCAGTATTTT. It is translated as CSVAVSSTDTQYF.